This record covers a single T cell receptor beta chain. Antigen specificity is unknown. Here immunoSEQ multiplex PCR was the method, and the copy in TCRdb shows in-frame clones only, minus some. The sample records approximately 140,000 clones, around 83% being singletons. Germline V gene sequence: CDR1 PRHDT, CDR2 FYEKMQ (reference sequence). The trim removed 4 bases at V and 5 bases at J, leaving 12 bases unmatched. The CDR3 is 16 amino acids. This sample was taken from a study of T cell responses to AZD1222 COVID-19 vaccine. Study-wide points: Clonal diversity may have been underestimated in mostly white British donors. Regions 160-218 and 743-854 dominated among vaccine-associated CD4 TCRs spanning spike. Baseline serostatus was positive in only six AZD1222 recipients. Every sample of the repertoires postdated the peak T cell response.

The source was peripheral blood, collected on day 0 of MenACWY control vaccination. The receptor's source is an adult in good health. The chain carries TRBV13 and TRBJ2-5, with 8 bases aligning to TRBD2. The CDR3 coding sequence is TGTGCCAGCAGCTGGCAACTAGCGGATATGAGGGAGACCCAGTACTTC. This encodes CASSWQLADMRETQYF. The full variable domain, rest sourced from reference TRBV13 and TRBJ2-5, is AAGVIQSPRHLIKEKRETATLKCYPIPRHDTVYWYQQGPGQDPQFLISFYEKMQSDKGSIPDRFSAQQFSDYHSELNMSSLELGDSALYFCASSWQLADMRETQYFGPGTRLLVL.